This TCR beta chain was documented in a study of cytomegalovirus exposure and HLA in healthy donors. With respect to this clone: The same CDR3 also results from other DNA sequences found in this sample.

Separate from the 666-subject first cohort, the roughly 120-subject validation cohort was the one that the donors belonged to. The data were produced by immunoSEQ multiplex PCR, yet TCRdb's version contains in-frame clones alone and is incomplete. The profile shows 300,000 to 450,000 clones, roughly 89% of them singletons. This sequence was found in a woman in her late teens or twenties in good health and CMV-seronegative. Sequencing was done on a sample of PBMCs.

CDR3 sequence (DNA): TGTGCCAGCAGCTTACAGGGTTTGAACACTGAAGCTTTCTTT. As protein: CASSLQGLNTEAFF. The rearrangement links TRBV7-9 to TRBJ1-1, with TRBD1 as a possible D gene (5 bases). CDR1 is SEHNR, CDR2 FQNEAQ, per germline (reference sequence). V was shortened by 2 bases and J by 0 bases, with 7 bases between the two germline ends. The CDR3 sequence is 14 residues long.